The rows below give T cell receptor beta chains drawn from one sample of a study of vaccination effects on CD4 cells after COVID-19. These TCRs are of unknown antigen specificity. The assay was immunoSEQ multiplex PCR, and TCRdb's table has in-frame clones only and misses some. The table shows 28,000 or so clones, with less than 75% occurring only once. The starting material was CD4+ T cells from PBMCs cultured with HCoV-NL63 spike peptides, obtained after COVID-19 vaccination. The receptor source for this set is a human donor who received a COVID-19 vaccine. The CDR3 runs from the conserved cysteine through the conserved F or W. Fields, in order: V gene, CDR3 length, clone size, J gene, D gene, CDR3 protein, CDR3 DNA. D genes are given only for firm matches. A clone size is listed for some rows: how often the clone was seen (once, few, many), or a class if it is expanded.

V gene: TRBV24-1
CDR3 length: 13
clone size: NA
J gene: TRBJ2-2
D gene: NA
CDR3 protein: CATKGGYTGELFF
CDR3 DNA: TGTGCCACCAAGGGGGGGTACACCGGGGAGCTGTTTTTT

V gene: TRBV6-5
CDR3 length: 16
clone size: NA
J gene: TRBJ1-2
D gene: NA
CDR3 protein: CASSYSTTGIGQGYTF
CDR3 DNA: TGTGCCAGCAGTTACTCGACGACAGGAATAGGACAGGGCTACACCTTC

V gene: TRBV19
CDR3 length: 14
clone size: few
J gene: TRBJ2-2
D gene: NA
CDR3 protein: CASDQGQVTGELFF
CDR3 DNA: TGTGCCTCAGACCAGGGGCAGGTCACCGGGGAGCTGTTTTTT

V gene: TRBV30
CDR3 length: 14
clone size: NA
J gene: TRBJ1-5
D gene: NA
CDR3 protein: CAWSYGRVAQPQHF
CDR3 DNA: TGTGCCTGGAGTTACGGCAGGGTGGCTCAGCCCCAGCATTTT

V gene: TRBV6-6
CDR3 length: 15
clone size: NA
J gene: TRBJ2-1
D gene: NA
CDR3 protein: CASSYEAGSYNEQFF
CDR3 DNA: TGTGCCAGCAGTTACGAGGCAGGGTCCTACAATGAGCAGTTCTTC

V gene: TRBV6-2/TRBV6-3
CDR3 length: 12
clone size: once
J gene: TRBJ1-1
D gene: TRBD1
CDR3 protein: CASSSGGTEAFF
CDR3 DNA: TGTGCCAGCAGTTCAGGGGGCACTGAAGCTTTCTTT

V gene: TRBV18
CDR3 length: 13
clone size: NA
J gene: TRBJ1-4
D gene: NA
CDR3 protein: CASSPSANEKLFF
CDR3 DNA: TGTGCCAGCTCACCATCCGCCAATGAAAAACTGTTTTTT

V gene: TRBV30
CDR3 length: 13
clone size: few
J gene: TRBJ1-1
D gene: NA
CDR3 protein: CAWRAQGVTEAFF
CDR3 DNA: TGTGCCTGGAGGGCACAGGGAGTCACTGAAGCTTTCTTT

V gene: TRBV5-1
CDR3 length: 14
clone size: NA
J gene: TRBJ1-5
D gene: TRBD1
CDR3 protein: CASSTGQENQPQHF
CDR3 DNA: TGCGCCAGCAGCACCGGACAGGAAAATCAGCCCCAGCATTTT

V gene: TRBV5-1
CDR3 length: 16
clone size: NA
J gene: TRBJ2-6
D gene: NA
CDR3 protein: CASSLEGSSGANVLTF
CDR3 DNA: TGCGCCAGCAGCTTGGAGGGGTCCTCTGGGGCCAACGTCCTGACTTTC

V gene: TRBV9
CDR3 length: 14
clone size: NA
J gene: TRBJ1-2
D gene: NA
CDR3 protein: CASSATANNYGYTF
CDR3 DNA: TGTGCCAGCAGCGCGACAGCGAACAACTATGGCTACACCTTC

V gene: TRBV10-3
CDR3 length: 14
clone size: NA
J gene: TRBJ1-1
D gene: NA
CDR3 protein: CAISESSGSPVAFF
CDR3 DNA: TGTGCCATCAGTGAGTCGTCCGGGTCTCCTGTGGCTTTCTTT

V gene: TRBV5-4
CDR3 length: 16
clone size: NA
J gene: TRBJ2-5
D gene: TRBD1
CDR3 protein: CASSLVGTASQETQYF
CDR3 DNA: TGTGCCAGCAGCTTGGTCGGGACAGCAAGTCAAGAGACCCAGTACTTC

V gene: TRBV11-3
CDR3 length: 15
clone size: NA
J gene: TRBJ2-3
D gene: TRBD2
CDR3 protein: CASSYSGVSTDTQYF
CDR3 DNA: TGTGCCAGCAGCTATAGCGGGGTTAGCACAGATACGCAGTATTTT

V gene: TRBV6-5
CDR3 length: 11
clone size: NA
J gene: TRBJ1-1
D gene: NA
CDR3 protein: CASSYRGEAFF
CDR3 DNA: TGTGCCAGCAGTTACAGGGGTGAAGCTTTCTTT

V gene: TRBV4-1
CDR3 length: 19
clone size: NA
J gene: TRBJ2-3
D gene: NA
CDR3 protein: CASSQDVLGGSASTDTQYF
CDR3 DNA: TGCGCCAGCAGCCAAGACGTCCTAGGCGGCTCCGCTAGCACAGATACGCAGTATTTT

V gene: TRBV19
CDR3 length: 17
clone size: few
J gene: TRBJ2-3
D gene: NA
CDR3 protein: CASSITQGMQGGNTQYF
CDR3 DNA: TGTGCCAGTAGCATTACCCAGGGGATGCAAGGGGGGAATACGCAGTATTTT

V gene: TRBV6-2/TRBV6-3
CDR3 length: 19
clone size: NA
J gene: TRBJ2-1
D gene: TRBD1
CDR3 protein: CASSYRGRGPGTKYNEQFF
CDR3 DNA: TGTGCCAGCAGTTACCGGGGCAGGGGGCCGGGAACAAAATACAATGAGCAGTTCTTC

V gene: TRBV6-4
CDR3 length: 10
clone size: NA
J gene: TRBJ1-5
D gene: NA
CDR3 protein: CASKRQPQHF
CDR3 DNA: TGTGCCAGCAAGAGACAGCCCCAGCATTTT

V gene: TRBV6-2/TRBV6-3
CDR3 length: 15
clone size: NA
J gene: TRBJ1-2
D gene: NA
CDR3 protein: CASSYRGRTNYGYTF
CDR3 DNA: TGTGCCAGCAGTTACCGTGGCAGGACAAACTATGGCTACACCTTC

V gene: TRBV5-1
CDR3 length: 16
clone size: NA
J gene: TRBJ2-3
D gene: TRBD2
CDR3 protein: CASSLVTSGTGDTQYF
CDR3 DNA: TGCGCCAGCAGCTTGGTGACTAGCGGGACAGGGGATACGCAGTATTTT

V gene: TRBV19
CDR3 length: 16
clone size: medium-sized
J gene: TRBJ2-7
D gene: TRBD1
CDR3 protein: CASSILGTGLDYEQYF
CDR3 DNA: TGTGCCAGTAGTATCCTCGGGACAGGCCTAGACTACGAGCAGTACTTC

V gene: TRBV2
CDR3 length: 14
clone size: few
J gene: TRBJ2-7
D gene: NA
CDR3 protein: CASSDLVTAGEQYF
CDR3 DNA: TGTGCCAGCAGTGACTTGGTAACCGCCGGCGAGCAGTACTTC

V gene: TRBV7-2
CDR3 length: 15
clone size: NA
J gene: TRBJ2-1
D gene: TRBD2
CDR3 protein: CASSATSYPYNEQFF
CDR3 DNA: TGTGCCAGCAGCGCGACTAGCTACCCCTACAATGAGCAGTTCTTC

V gene: TRBV4-1
CDR3 length: 15
clone size: few
J gene: TRBJ2-1
D gene: NA
CDR3 protein: CASSQDQGSYNEQFF
CDR3 DNA: TGCGCCAGCAGCCAAGACCAAGGTTCCTACAATGAGCAGTTCTTC

V gene: TRBV10-1
CDR3 length: 13
clone size: NA
J gene: TRBJ2-4
D gene: NA
CDR3 protein: CASSAGSRNIQYF
CDR3 DNA: TGCGCCAGCAGTGCGGGGAGTAGGAACATTCAGTACTTC

V gene: TRBV14
CDR3 length: 14
clone size: NA
J gene: TRBJ1-1
D gene: NA
CDR3 protein: CASSQLPGNTEAFF
CDR3 DNA: TGTGCCAGCAGCCAATTGCCAGGGAACACTGAAGCTTTCTTT

V gene: TRBV6-1
CDR3 length: 16
clone size: NA
J gene: TRBJ1-1
D gene: NA
CDR3 protein: CASSEKGGRPNTEAFF
CDR3 DNA: TGTGCCAGCAGTGAAAAAGGGGGGAGACCGAACACTGAAGCTTTCTTT

V gene: TRBV5-1
CDR3 length: 15
clone size: NA
J gene: TRBJ2-6
D gene: TRBD1
CDR3 protein: CASGTDGSGANVLTF
CDR3 DNA: TGCGCCAGCGGGACAGATGGCTCTGGGGCCAACGTCCTGACTTTC

V gene: TRBV19
CDR3 length: 17
clone size: few
J gene: TRBJ2-2
D gene: NA
CDR3 protein: CASSIFTSRVDTGELFF
CDR3 DNA: TGTGCCAGTAGTATTTTCACTAGCCGAGTGGACACCGGGGAGCTGTTTTTT

V gene: TRBV7-2
CDR3 length: 17
clone size: few
J gene: TRBJ2-3
D gene: TRBD2
CDR3 protein: CASSLALTSGSTDTQYF
CDR3 DNA: TGTGCCAGCAGCTTAGCACTAACTAGCGGGAGCACAGATACGCAGTATTTT

V gene: TRBV4-1
CDR3 length: 17
clone size: once
J gene: TRBJ1-2
D gene: NA
CDR3 protein: CASSQEGGGHDAYGYTF
CDR3 DNA: TGCGCCAGCAGCCAAGAGGGCGGTGGACATGATGCCTATGGCTACACCTTC

V gene: TRBV6-4
CDR3 length: 18
clone size: NA
J gene: TRBJ1-4
D gene: NA
CDR3 protein: CASPHAPSAFCRNEKLFF
CDR3 DNA: TGTGCCAGTCCCCATGCCCCGTCTGCCTTTTGCCGTAATGAAAAACTGTTTTTT

V gene: TRBV4-1
CDR3 length: 18
clone size: NA
J gene: TRBJ2-7
D gene: TRBD2
CDR3 protein: CASRPLRASGSLAYEQYF
CDR3 DNA: TGCGCCAGCAGACCTCTAAGGGCTAGCGGGAGTTTGGCCTACGAGCAGTACTTC

V gene: TRBV2
CDR3 length: 13
clone size: NA
J gene: TRBJ1-2
D gene: TRBD1
CDR3 protein: CASRQGEGYGYTF
CDR3 DNA: TGTGCCAGCAGGCAGGGGGAGGGCTATGGCTACACCTTC

V gene: TRBV19
CDR3 length: 12
clone size: NA
J gene: TRBJ1-2
D gene: NA
CDR3 protein: CASSISGYGYTF
CDR3 DNA: TGTGCCAGTAGTATATCAGGGTATGGCTACACCTTC

V gene: TRBV10-1
CDR3 length: 15
clone size: NA
J gene: TRBJ2-7
D gene: NA
CDR3 protein: CASSESVSGAVVLNF
CDR3 DNA: TGCGCCAGCAGTGAGTCGGTGAGCGGTGCCGTAGTGTTGAACTTC

V gene: TRBV5-1
CDR3 length: 14
clone size: NA
J gene: TRBJ2-5
D gene: NA
CDR3 protein: CASSLVSQQETQYF
CDR3 DNA: TGCGCCAGCAGCTTGGTTTCACAGCAAGAGACCCAGTACTTC

V gene: TRBV27
CDR3 length: 16
clone size: few
J gene: TRBJ2-7
D gene: TRBD2
CDR3 protein: CASSRGTSGRPYEQYF
CDR3 DNA: TGTGCCAGCAGTCGTGGGACTAGCGGGAGGCCCTACGAGCAGTACTTC

V gene: TRBV4-1
CDR3 length: 15
clone size: NA
J gene: TRBJ2-5
D gene: NA
CDR3 protein: CASSQTPGREETQYF
CDR3 DNA: TGCGCCAGCAGCCAAACCCCGGGACGGGAGGAGACCCAGTACTTC

V gene: TRBV19
CDR3 length: 15
clone size: NA
J gene: TRBJ2-5
D gene: TRBD1
CDR3 protein: CASSIVGQGAETQYF
CDR3 DNA: TGTGCCAGTAGTATTGTCGGACAGGGGGCCGAGACCCAGTACTTC

V gene: TRBV11-2
CDR3 length: 14
clone size: few
J gene: TRBJ2-7
D gene: NA
CDR3 protein: CASSLSAANYEQYF
CDR3 DNA: TGTGCCAGCAGCTTATCCGCGGCCAACTACGAGCAGTACTTC